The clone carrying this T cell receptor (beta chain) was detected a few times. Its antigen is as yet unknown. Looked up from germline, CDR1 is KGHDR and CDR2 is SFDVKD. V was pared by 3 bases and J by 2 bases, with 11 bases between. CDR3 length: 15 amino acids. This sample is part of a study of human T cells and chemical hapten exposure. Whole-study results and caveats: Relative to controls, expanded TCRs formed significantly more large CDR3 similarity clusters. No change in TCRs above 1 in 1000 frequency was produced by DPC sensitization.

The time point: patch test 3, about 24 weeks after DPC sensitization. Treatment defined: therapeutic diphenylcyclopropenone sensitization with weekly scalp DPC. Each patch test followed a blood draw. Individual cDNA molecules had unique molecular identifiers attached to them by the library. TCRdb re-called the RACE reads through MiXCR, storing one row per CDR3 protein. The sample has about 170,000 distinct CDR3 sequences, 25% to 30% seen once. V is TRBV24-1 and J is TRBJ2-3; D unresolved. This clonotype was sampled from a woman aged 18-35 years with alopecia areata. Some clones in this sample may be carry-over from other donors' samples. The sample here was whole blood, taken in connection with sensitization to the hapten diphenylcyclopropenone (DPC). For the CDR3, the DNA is TGTGCCACCAGTGATCGATTTGACCCCACAGATACGCAGTATTTT. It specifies CATSDRFDPTDTQYF.